This record covers a single TCR beta chain. What it recognizes is unknown. This may be a read error: a much more frequent sequence differs by one nucleotide. Using MiXCR, TCRdb reanalyzed the PCR reads. This table has roughly 34,000 clones, under 25% appearing once. The CDR3 contains 12 residues. Germline V gives CDR1 DFQATT, CDR2 SNEGSKA (reference sequence). No treatment of any kind had been given to any patient before thyroid surgery. The data are from a study of metastatic and nonmetastatic thyroid tumors. Study overall: Comparison of repertoires was carried out across blood and tumor or nodule tissue from malignant and benign thyroid patients. Findings and caveats of the study: The reported finding was significantly higher TCR beta diversity in malignant thyroid tumors relative to benign nodules, in blood and tumor.

The TCR sequence derives from a male donor with papillary thyroid cancer or a benign thyroid nodule (not recorded which). Some clones in this sample may be carry-over from other donors' samples. V is TRBV20-1 and J is TRBJ2-1; a weak D match, TRBD2 (5 bases). Sequencing used tumor tissue. CDR3 amino acids: CSAGTSTDEQFF. In DNA, the CDR3 is TGTAGTGCTGGTACTAGTACCGATGAGCAGTTCTTC.